What follows are 10 T cell receptor beta chains derived from one specimen sequenced in a study of early T cells in non-severe SARS-CoV-2 infection. TCRdb re-analysed the 5' RACE reads in MiXCR, keeping a single row per CDR3 protein. The data show some 38,000 distinct CDR3 sequences, around 5.1% seen once. Sample: whole blood, taken at baseline. These receptors came from an adult who was a healthcare worker with PCR-confirmed SARS-CoV-2 infection or an uninfected control (not recorded which).

As for this clonotype: The junction does not match germline at one end; this may be a read error. This chain connects TRBV15 to TRBJ2-5; the D gene is possibly TRBD2 (6 bases). This CDR3 spans 17 amino acids. CDR1 LNHNV and CDR2 YYDKDF come from the germline V gene (reference sequence). DNA of the CDR3: TGTGTCACCAGCAGGAGCCGGGACTTCGTCGGGGTGGAGACCCAGTACTTC. Its protein is CVTSRSRDFVGVETQYF.

This clonotype has ten or more counts. The rearrangement uses TRBV6-5 and TRBJ2-7, with 8 bases aligning to TRBD1. CDR3 length: 15 amino acids. The junction had 12 bases not matched to a gene; V was cut back by 6 bases and J by 5 bases. Per the germline V gene, CDR1 is MNHEY and CDR2 is SVGAGI. Here the CDR3 reads CASSRRPGGSNEQYF. In nucleotides, the CDR3 is TGTGCCAGCAGCCGACGGCCAGGGGGCTCTAACGAGCAGTACTTC.

J is TRBJ1-6 and V is TRBV3-1; TRBD1 agrees at 7 bases. The CDR3 sequence is 16 residues long. CDR1 and CDR2 from the germline V gene are LGHDT and YNNKEL (reference sequence). After removal of 1 base from V and 7 bases from J, the junction contained 7 bases not matched to a gene. CDR3 nucleotides: TGTGCCAGCAGCCAAGCGGGACAGTCGACGAATTCACCCCTCCACTTT. Residues: CASSQAGQSTNSPLHF.

This clonotype was detected ten times or more. V gene TRBV29-1 combines with J gene TRBJ1-5; D perhaps matches TRBD1 (6 bases). The CDR3 consists of 13 residues. V gave up 2 bases and J gave up 4 bases, with 9 bases separating them. Germline V gene lookup returns CDR1 SQVTM and CDR2 ANQGSEA. CDR3 protein: CSVETGWNQPQHF. DNA for the CDR3: TGCAGCGTTGAAACAGGGTGGAATCAGCCCCAGCATTTT.

This clonotype came up many times. CDR3 nucleotides: TGTGCCAGCAGTACGGGACAGGGACTCCAAGAGACCCAGTACTTC. This encodes CASSTGQGLQETQYF. J is TRBJ2-5 and V is TRBV7-9, with TRBD1 identical over 9 bases. With 6 bases clipped from V and 1 base from J, the junction kept 6 bases outside the gene matches. CDR3 size: 15 residues. CDR1 and CDR2 (germline): SEHNR, FQNEAQ (reference sequence).

This clonotype was picked up many times. The V gene is TRBV28, the J gene TRBJ1-4; D perhaps matches TRBD1 (5 bases). The CDR3 sequence is 16 residues long. V lost 6 bases and J 5 bases, leaving 19 bases between the germline ends. Germline V gene lookup returns CDR1 MDHEN and CDR2 SYDVKM. This CDR3 reads CASSSGGRRLNEKLFF. As DNA, the CDR3 is TGTGCCAGCAGCTCCGGGGGGAGAAGACTAAATGAAAAACTGTTTTTT.

This clonotype came up many times. CDR3 in amino acids: CSVRTSGSRADTQYF. CDR3 DNA sequence: TGCAGCGTGCGGACTAGCGGGAGCCGGGCAGATACGCAGTATTTT. V and J are TRBV29-1 and TRBJ2-3, with TRBD2 identical over 13 bases. Trimming cost V 6 bases and J 4 bases; bases outside gene matches: 7. From germline, CDR1 is SQVTM and CDR2 ANQGSEA. The CDR3 contains 15 residues.

This clonotype was seen ten or more times. The genes are TRBV5-4 and TRBJ2-7; D is ambiguous. Trimming removed 9 bases from V and 4 bases from J, with 17 bases in between. This CDR3 is 13 amino acids long. The germline gives CDR1 SGHNT, CDR2 YYREEE (reference sequence). This CDR3 is CAITPGLLYEQYF. As DNA, the CDR3 is TGTGCCATCACACCGGGCCTCCTATACGAGCAGTACTTC.

Many counts were recorded for this clonotype. This chain connects TRBV6-1 to TRBJ1-1; D gene uncertain. The CDR3 extends over 13 amino acids. Germline V gives CDR1 MNHNS, CDR2 SASEGT. V lost 1 base and J 8 bases, leaving 11 bases between the germline ends. The CDR3 nucleotides read TGTGCCAGCAGTGAAGACAAATATTTAGAAGCTTTCTTT. Amino acid sequence: CASSEDKYLEAFF.

This clonotype was seen only a few times. The V and J genes are TRBV5-6 and TRBJ2-3, with TRBD2 matching over 12 bases. CDR3 length: 18 amino acids. Germline loops: CDR1 SGHDT, CDR2 YYEEEE. With 2 bases clipped from V and 3 bases from J, the junction kept 10 bases outside the gene matches. For the CDR3, the DNA is TGTGCCAGCAGCTTTACAACTTTTACTAGCGGGAGGACAGATACGCAGTATTTT. Its translation is CASSFTTFTSGRTDTQYF. The full variable domain, in which reference TRBV5-6 and TRBJ2-3 provide the parts outside the CDR3, is DAGVTQSPTHLIKTRGQQVTLRCSPKSGHDTVSWYQQALGQGPQFIFQYYEEEERQRGNFPDRFSGHQFPNYSSELNVNALLLGDSALYLCASSFTTFTSGRTDTQYFGPGTRLTVL.